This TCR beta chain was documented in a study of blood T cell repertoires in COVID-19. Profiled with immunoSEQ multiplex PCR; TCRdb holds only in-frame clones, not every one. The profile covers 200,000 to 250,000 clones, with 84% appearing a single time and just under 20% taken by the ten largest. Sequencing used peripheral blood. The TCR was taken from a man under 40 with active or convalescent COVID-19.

The CDR3 spells CASSVRRDRTNQPQHF. As DNA, the CDR3 is TGTGCCAGCAGTGTCCGCCGGGACAGGACCAATCAGCCCCAGCATTTT. V usage is TRBV6-1 and J usage is TRBJ1-5; TRBD1 matches at 8 bases. Per the germline V gene, CDR1 is MNHNS and CDR2 is SASEGT. V was pared by 4 bases and J by 3 bases, with 8 bases of the junction left unmatched. The CDR3 contains 16 residues.